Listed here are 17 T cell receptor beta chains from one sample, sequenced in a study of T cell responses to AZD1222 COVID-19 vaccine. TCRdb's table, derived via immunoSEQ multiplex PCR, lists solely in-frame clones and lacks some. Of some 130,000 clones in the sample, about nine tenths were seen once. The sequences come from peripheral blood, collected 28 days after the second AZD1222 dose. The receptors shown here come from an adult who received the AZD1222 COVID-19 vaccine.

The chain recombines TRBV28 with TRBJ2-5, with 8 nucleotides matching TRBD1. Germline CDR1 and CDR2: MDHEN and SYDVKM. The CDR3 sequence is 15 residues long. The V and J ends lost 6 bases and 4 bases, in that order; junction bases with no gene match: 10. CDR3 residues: CASSPTGESPETQYF. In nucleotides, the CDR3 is TGTGCCAGCAGCCCGACAGGGGAGTCCCCAGAGACCCAGTACTTC.

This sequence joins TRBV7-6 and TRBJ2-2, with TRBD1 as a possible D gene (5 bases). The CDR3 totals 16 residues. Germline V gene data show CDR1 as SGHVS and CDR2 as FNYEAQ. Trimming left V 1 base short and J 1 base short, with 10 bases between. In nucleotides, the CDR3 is TGTGCCAGCAGCTTAGGACAGTCCCTGAACACCGGGGAGCTGTTTTTT. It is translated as CASSLGQSLNTGELFF. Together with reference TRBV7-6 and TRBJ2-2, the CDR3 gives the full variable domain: GAGVSQSPRYKVTKRGQDVALRCDPISGHVSLYWYRQALGQGPEFLTYFNYEAQQDKSGLPNDRFSAERPEGSISTLTIQRTEQRDSAMYRCASSLGQSLNTGELFFGEGSRLTVL.

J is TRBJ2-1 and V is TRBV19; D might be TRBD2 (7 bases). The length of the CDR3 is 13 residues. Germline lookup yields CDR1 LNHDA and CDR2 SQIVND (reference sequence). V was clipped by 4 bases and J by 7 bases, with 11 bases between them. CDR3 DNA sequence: TGTGCCAGTAGTAGGGGGCGGGAGAATGAGCAGTTCTTC. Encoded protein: CASSRGRENEQFF. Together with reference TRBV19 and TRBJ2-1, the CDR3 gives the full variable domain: DGGITQSPKYLFRKEGQNVTLSCEQNLNHDAMYWYRQDPGQGLRLIYYSQIVNDFQKGDIAEGYSVSREKKESFPLTVTSAQKNPTAFYLCASSRGRENEQFFGPGTRLTVL.

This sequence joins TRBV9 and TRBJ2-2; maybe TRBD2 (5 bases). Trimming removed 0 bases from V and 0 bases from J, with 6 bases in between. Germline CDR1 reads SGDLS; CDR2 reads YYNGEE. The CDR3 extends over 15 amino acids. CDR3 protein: CASSVASPNTGELFF. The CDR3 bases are TGTGCCAGCAGCGTAGCTAGCCCGAACACCGGGGAGCTGTTTTTT.

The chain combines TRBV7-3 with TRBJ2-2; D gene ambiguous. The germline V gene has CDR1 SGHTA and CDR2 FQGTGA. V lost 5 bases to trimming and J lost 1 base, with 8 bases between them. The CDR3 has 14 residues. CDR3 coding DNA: TGTGCCAGCAGCCCCTCCGGGAACACCGGGGAGCTGTTTTTT. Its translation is CASSPSGNTGELFF.

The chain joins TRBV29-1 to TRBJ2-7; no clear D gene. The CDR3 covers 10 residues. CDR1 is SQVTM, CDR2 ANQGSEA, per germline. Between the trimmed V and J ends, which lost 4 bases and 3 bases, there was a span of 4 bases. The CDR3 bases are TGCAGCGTTGGGAGCTACGAGCAGTACTTC. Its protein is CSVGSYEQYF.

As DNA, the CDR3 is TGTGCCAGCAGTTGGGGCTACGAGCAGTACTTC. The encoded protein is CASSWGYEQYF. V gene TRBV27 combines with J gene TRBJ2-7; D not certain. Trimming shortened V by 4 bases and J by 3 bases, and 4 bases separated the two germline ends. Germline V CDR1 and CDR2: MNHEY, SMNVEV (reference sequence). The CDR3 has 11 amino acids.

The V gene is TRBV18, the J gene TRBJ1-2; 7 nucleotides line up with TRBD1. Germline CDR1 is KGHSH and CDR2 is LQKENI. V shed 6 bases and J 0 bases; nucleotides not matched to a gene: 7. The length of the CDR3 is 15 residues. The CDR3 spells CASSPDRQSNYGYTF. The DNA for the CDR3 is TGTGCCAGCTCCCCGGACAGGCAATCTAACTATGGCTACACCTTC.

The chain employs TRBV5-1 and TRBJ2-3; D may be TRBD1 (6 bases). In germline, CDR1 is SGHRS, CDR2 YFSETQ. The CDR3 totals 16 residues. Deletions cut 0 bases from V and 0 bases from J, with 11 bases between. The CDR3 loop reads CASSLGTAASTDTQYF. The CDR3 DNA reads TGCGCCAGCAGCTTGGGGACAGCCGCTAGCACAGATACGCAGTATTTT.

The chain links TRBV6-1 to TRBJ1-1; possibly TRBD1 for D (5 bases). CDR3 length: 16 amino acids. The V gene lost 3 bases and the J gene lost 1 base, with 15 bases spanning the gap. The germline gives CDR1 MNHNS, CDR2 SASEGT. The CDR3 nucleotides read TGTGCCAGCAGTGAGAGTCGAGGCAGGGCGAACACTGAAGCTTTCTTT. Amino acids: CASSESRGRANTEAFF.

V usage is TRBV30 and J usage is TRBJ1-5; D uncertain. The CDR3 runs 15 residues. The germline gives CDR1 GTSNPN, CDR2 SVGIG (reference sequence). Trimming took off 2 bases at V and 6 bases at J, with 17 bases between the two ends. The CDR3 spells CAWSHGSDRSQPQHF. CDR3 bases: TGTGCCTGGAGTCACGGGTCAGATAGGAGTCAGCCCCAGCATTTT. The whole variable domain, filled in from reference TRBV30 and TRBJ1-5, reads SQTIHQWPATLVQPVGSPLSLECTVEGTSNPNLYWYRQAAGRGLQLLFYSVGIGQISSEVPQNLSASRPQDRQFILSSKKLLLSDSGFYLCAWSHGSDRSQPQHFGDGTRLSIL.

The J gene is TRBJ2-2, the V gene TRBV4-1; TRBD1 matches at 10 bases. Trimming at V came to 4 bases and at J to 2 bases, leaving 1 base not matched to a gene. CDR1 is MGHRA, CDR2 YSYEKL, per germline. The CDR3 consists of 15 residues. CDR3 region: CASSRDRGNTGELFF. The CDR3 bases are TGCGCCAGCAGCCGGGACAGGGGAAACACCGGGGAGCTGTTTTTT.

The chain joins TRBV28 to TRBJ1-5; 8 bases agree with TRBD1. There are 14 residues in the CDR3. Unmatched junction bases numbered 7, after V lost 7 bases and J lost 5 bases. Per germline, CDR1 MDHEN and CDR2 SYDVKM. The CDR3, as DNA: TGTGCCAGCATAGGACAGGGACCCGATCAGCCCCAGCATTTT. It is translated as CASIGQGPDQPQHF. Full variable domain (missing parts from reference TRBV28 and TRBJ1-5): DVKVTQSSRYLVKRTGEKVFLECVQDMDHENMFWYRQDPGLGLRLIYFSYDVKMKEKGDIPEGYSVSREKKERFSLILESASTNQTSMYLCASIGQGPDQPQHFGDGTRLSIL.

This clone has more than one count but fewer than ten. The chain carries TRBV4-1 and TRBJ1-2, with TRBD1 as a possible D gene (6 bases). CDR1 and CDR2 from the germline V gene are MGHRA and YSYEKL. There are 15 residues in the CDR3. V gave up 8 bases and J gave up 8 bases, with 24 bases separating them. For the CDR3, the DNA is TGCGCCAGCCGCACACAGGGCCCTGGCGCGAGCGGCTACACCTTC. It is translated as CASRTQGPGASGYTF.

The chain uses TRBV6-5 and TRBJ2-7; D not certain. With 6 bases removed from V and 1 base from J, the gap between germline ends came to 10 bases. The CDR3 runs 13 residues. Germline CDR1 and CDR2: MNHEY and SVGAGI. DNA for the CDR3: TGTGCCAGCAGCCCCCTGAATTCCTACGAGCAGTACTTC. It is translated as CASSPLNSYEQYF.

As DNA, the CDR3 is TGTGCCAGCAGCCCAGAGACAGGGACCTATGGCTACACCTTC. Encoded protein: CASSPETGTYGYTF. This chain links TRBV7-9 with TRBJ1-2, with 7 bases that match TRBD1. Germline V lookup: CDR1 SEHNR, CDR2 FQNEAQ (reference sequence). The CDR3 spans 14 residues. J was trimmed by 4 bases and V by 5 bases; bases with no gene match: 7.

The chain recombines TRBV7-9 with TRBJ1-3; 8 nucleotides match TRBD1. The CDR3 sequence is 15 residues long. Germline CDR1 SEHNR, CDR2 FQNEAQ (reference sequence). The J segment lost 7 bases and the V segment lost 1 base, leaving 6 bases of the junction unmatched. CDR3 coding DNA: TGTGCCAGCAGCTTAGAGCAGGGGGCTTGGAACACCATATATTTT. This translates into CASSLEQGAWNTIYF.